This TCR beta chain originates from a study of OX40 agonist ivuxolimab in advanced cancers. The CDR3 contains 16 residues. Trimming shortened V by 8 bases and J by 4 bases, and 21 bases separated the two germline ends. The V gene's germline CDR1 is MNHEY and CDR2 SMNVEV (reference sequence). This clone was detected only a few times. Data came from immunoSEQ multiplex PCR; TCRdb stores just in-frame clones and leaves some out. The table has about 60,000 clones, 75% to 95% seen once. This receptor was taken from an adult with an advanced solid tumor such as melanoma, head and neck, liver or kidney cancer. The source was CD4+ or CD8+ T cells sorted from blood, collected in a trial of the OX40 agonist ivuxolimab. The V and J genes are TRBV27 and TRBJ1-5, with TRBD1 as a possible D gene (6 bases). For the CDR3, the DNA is TGTGCCAGCCGGGGGGAGAGGGACACCTCTAATCAGCCCCAGCATTTT. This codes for CASRGERDTSNQPQHF.